These 12 T cell receptor beta chains share one sample of origin, sequenced in a study of T cells after posttransplantation cyclophosphamide (dated by TCRdb to the mid-2010s). Taken with the paper, the label for treatment or condition translates to: high-dose cyclophosphamide on days +3 and +4 as single-agent GVHD prophylaxis. For conditioning, the PTCy patients got busulfan and fludarabine, then a related or unrelated marrow graft, followed by cyclophosphamide on days +3 and +4. Library preparation used the immunoSEQ multiplex PCR assay. TCRdb obtained this table from immuneACCESS and retained in-frame rearrangements with V and J assigned. These tables miss some clones; where compared with another copy, unresolved V genes account for less than half of the shortfall, and the remainder is unexplained. The sample has 23,000 or so clones on record, with no singletons. The ten largest make up 1.5% to 2% of the sample.

This material consisted of PBMCs, taken after allogeneic stem cell transplant with posttransplant cyclophosphamide. The receptors here all came from a young adult male patient who received an allogeneic stem cell transplant from a related donor, was CMV-positive, and had no GVHD. After a transplant, the donor of the graft may account for some T cells.

This clone appeared many times. The chain combines TRBV28 with TRBJ1-4; D uncertain. Trimming took off 4 bases at V and 14 bases at J, with 14 bases between the two ends. The CDR3 sequence is 12 residues long. From germline, CDR1 is MDHEN and CDR2 SYDVKM. CDR3 sequence (DNA): TGTGCCAGCAGTTATACTTCCATACAGCTGTTTTTT. Translated: CASSYTSIQLFF.

This clone was observed many times. The chain carries TRBV6-1 and TRBJ2-7; 8 bases are shared with TRBD2. CDR3 length: 13 amino acids. The V gene's germline CDR1 is MNHNS and CDR2 SASEGT. V trimming: 11 bases; J trimming: 4 bases; junction bases outside the gene matches: 10. CDR3 nucleotides: TGTGCCGTCACGGGAGGGGGATGGTACGAGCAGTACTTC. Encoded protein: CAVTGGGWYEQYF.

This clone has ten or more counts. The chain joins TRBV9 to TRBJ1-2; the match to TRBD1 covers 9 bases. The CDR3 is 13 amino acids. The ends lost 4 bases at V and 6 bases at J; junction bases unmatched: 4. Germline CDR1 reads SGDLS; CDR2 reads YYNGEE. The CDR3 loop is CASSSQGAHGYTF. In nucleotides, the CDR3 is TGTGCCAGCAGCTCACAGGGGGCGCATGGCTACACCTTC. The whole variable domain, remainder taken from reference TRBV9 and TRBJ1-2, is DSGVTQTPKHLITATGQRVTLRCSPRSGDLSVYWYQQSLDQGLQFLIQYYNGEERAKGNILERFSAQQFPDLHSELNLSSLELGDSALYFCASSSQGAHGYTFGSGTRLTVV.

In its sample, this clone was seen a few times. This chain links TRBV4-1 with TRBJ2-5; D unclear. This CDR3 has 13 amino acids. Per the germline V gene, CDR1 is MGHRA and CDR2 is YSYEKL. The V gene lost 1 base and the J gene lost 4 bases, with 7 bases spanning the gap. CDR3 in amino acids: CASSQVASETQYF. CDR3 bases: TGCGCCAGCAGCCAAGTGGCTTCAGAGACCCAGTACTTC.

This clone was counted at least ten times. The chain joins TRBV19 to TRBJ2-7; no clear D gene. Trimming took off 1 base at V and 0 bases at J, with 7 bases between the two ends. The CDR3 spans 14 residues. CDR1 is LNHDA, CDR2 SQIVND, per germline (reference sequence). The CDR3 loop reads CASSIALSSYEQYF. The CDR3 nucleotides are TGTGCCAGTAGTATAGCCCTGAGCTCCTACGAGCAGTACTTC.

This clone was seen ten or more times. The gene calls are TRBV9 and TRBJ2-2, with a tentative D call TRBD2 (5 bases). CDR1 is SGDLS and CDR2 is YYNGEE in the germline V gene. CDR3 length: 14 amino acids. V dropped 4 bases and J dropped 13 bases, with 20 bases sitting between them. The CDR3 region has the DNA TGTGCCAGCAGCCCCAGCGGACCCTACATCGGGCTGTTTTTT. Amino acid sequence: CASSPSGPYIGLFF. The variable domain in full, with the rest retrieved from reference TRBV9 and TRBJ2-2, is DSGVTQTPKHLITATGQRVTLRCSPRSGDLSVYWYQQSLDQGLQFLIQYYNGEERAKGNILERFSAQQFPDLHSELNLSSLELGDSALYFCASSPSGPYIGLFFGEGSRLTVL.

There are many counts of this clone. CDR3 region: CASSLGGLAGVRTQYF. CDR3 DNA: TGTGCCAGCAGCTTAGGGGGACTAGCGGGAGTTCGGACCCAGTACTTC. V usage is TRBV7-7 and J usage is TRBJ2-5; 14 bases line up with TRBD2. The CDR3 consists of 16 residues. J was trimmed by 7 bases and V by 1 base; bases with no gene match: 5. Germline lookup yields CDR1 SSHAT and CDR2 FNYEAQ (reference sequence).

This clone was seen repeatedly, ten times or more. This chain's CDR3 is CASSEYEGADEQYF. The CDR3 DNA sequence: TGCGCCAGCAGTGAATACGAGGGGGCGGACGAGCAGTACTTC. The rearrangement uses TRBV10-1 and TRBJ2-7; 7 bases fit TRBD1. Germline CDR1 reads WNHNN; CDR2 reads SYGVQD (reference sequence). The CDR3 runs to 14 residues. With 3 bases clipped from V and 5 bases from J, the junction kept 7 bases outside the gene matches.

The V and J genes are TRBV9 and TRBJ1-2; possible D gene TRBD1, 6 bases. The ends were cut back, 5 bases at V and 6 bases at J, with 14 bases in the middle. The germline V gene encodes CDR1 SGDLS and CDR2 YYNGEE. The CDR3 runs to 13 residues. CDR3 residues: CASRRGGYDGYTF. The CDR3, as DNA: TGTGCCAGCAGGAGGGGGGGGTACGATGGCTACACCTTC.

This rearrangement joins TRBV5-1 to TRBJ1-6; D unclear. The CDR3 sequence is 14 residues long. Trimming took off 5 bases at V and 0 bases at J, with 6 bases between the two ends. From germline, CDR1 is SGHRS and CDR2 YFSETQ. The CDR3 is CASSFGSYNSPLHF. The CDR3 DNA sequence: TGCGCCAGCAGTTTCGGCTCCTATAATTCACCCCTCCACTTT.

In this sample, this clone turned up many times. The V and J genes are TRBV2 and TRBJ2-7; TRBD2 agrees at 9 bases. Germline CDR1 reads SNHLY; CDR2 reads FYNNEI. The trim removed 11 bases at V and 2 bases at J, leaving 4 bases unmatched. This CDR3 has 12 amino acids. In DNA form, the CDR3 reads TGTGCCCTGCGGGGGGGCCCCTACGAGCAGTACTTC. Its translation: CALRGGPYEQYF.

This clone was seen many times. The chain recombines TRBV6-1 with TRBJ1-1; 9 positions agree with TRBD1. This CDR3 is built from 14 residues. The germline V gene encodes CDR1 MNHNS and CDR2 SASEGT. Unmatched junction bases numbered 7, after V lost 4 bases and J lost 7 bases. CDR3 coding DNA: TGTGCCAGCAGTGGAGGGACAGGGTGGTTTGAAGCTTTCTTT. It yields the protein CASSGGTGWFEAFF.